The source of this T cell receptor beta chain is a study of shared clonotypes between healthy human individuals. V lost 4 bases and J 4 bases, leaving 13 bases between the germline ends. The CDR3 runs to 14 residues. CDR1 and CDR2 from the germline V gene are SEHNR and FQNEAQ (reference sequence). Sequencing was performed with immunoSEQ multiplex PCR; in TCRdb, only in-frame clones are kept and a portion is missing. The sample includes 2 million to 2.5 million clones, 85% to 95% of them seen just once. The split of CD4+ cells yielded CD45RA+ naive and CD45RA-negative memory subsets. The clonotype comes from a young man in good health. Some clones in this sample may be carry-over from other donors' samples. V and J are TRBV7-9 and TRBJ1-2; maybe TRBD1 (6 bases). The sample consisted of naive CD4+ T cells from PBMCs. Indicated subset: CD45RA+ positively selected. The CDR3 sequence is CASSSGEDSYGYTF. CDR3 bases: TGTGCCAGCAGCTCCGGAGAGGACAGCTATGGCTACACCTTC.